Listed here is a single T cell receptor beta chain. This sample was taken from a study of tumor T cells in aggressive B-cell lymphoma. Sequencing was performed with immunoSEQ multiplex PCR; in TCRdb, only in-frame clones are kept and a portion is missing. The sample has approximately 12,000 clones, 89% seen once; the top ten hold roughly 2.4%. The CDR3 has 16 residues. The trim removed 2 bases at V and 7 bases at J, leaving 7 bases unmatched. Germline values: CDR1 ENHRY, CDR2 SYGVKD. Sequenced input: tumor tissue. The rearrangement links TRBV10-3 to TRBJ2-1, with 11 bases matching TRBD1. The sequence came from an adult with diffuse large B cell lymphoma. The CDR3 DNA is TGTGCCATCAGTGAGACCGGACAGGGGGCGTCGAATGAGCAGTTCTTC. It yields the protein CAISETGQGASNEQFF.